The text below deals with one T cell receptor (beta chain). This sample was taken from a study of blood T cell repertoires in COVID-19. Whole-study context: The cDNA or gDNA used as material had been derived from T cells, B-cell-depleted T cells, or PBMCs.

The CDR3 consists of 16 residues. Deletions cut 0 bases from V and 4 bases from J, with 16 bases between. The germline V gene encodes CDR1 SGHTA and CDR2 FQGNSA. Clones were sequenced by immunoSEQ multiplex PCR, and TCRdb holds only the in-frame ones, with some missing. This sample carries 350,000 to 550,000 clones, 70% to 90% of them seen once, and the ten largest clones take under 2%. Recruitment covered about two dozen US areas and drew participants whose ages spanned about 18 to 100 years. Each participant's cohort was designated according to participant-reported clinical history. The chain joins TRBV7-2 to TRBJ2-7; tentatively, D is TRBD1 (6 bases). The TCR originated in a woman between 18 and 30 years old with acute COVID-19. Sequencing input: PBMCs or T cells enriched from blood (not recorded which). CDR3 region: CASSLAATGPLYEQYF. In DNA, the CDR3 is TGTGCCAGCAGCTTAGCCGCGACAGGACCCCTTTACGAGCAGTACTTC.